What follows are 18 T cell receptor beta chains derived from one specimen sequenced in a study of shared T cell receptors in the human thymus. Repertoires were generated with immunoSEQ multiplex PCR, while TCRdb's copy carries only in-frame clones and drops some. Of fewer than 700,000 clones listed, more than 75% are singletons. In addition, the sample was reused for a study of human thymus T cells.

The specimen sequenced was thymocytes. The source is a boy less than two years old with a congenital heart defect.

The genes are TRBV30 and TRBJ2-3; 11 bases agree with TRBD2. Per the germline V gene, CDR1 is GTSNPN and CDR2 is SVGIG (reference sequence). This CDR3 spans 16 amino acids. The V and J ends lost 3 bases and 4 bases, in that order; junction bases with no gene match: 9. The CDR3 protein is CAWRVVGSGRADTQYF. In DNA, the CDR3 is TGTGCCTGGAGGGTCGTGGGTAGCGGGAGGGCAGATACGCAGTATTTT.

The genes are TRBV6-5 and TRBJ2-5, with 8 nucleotides matching TRBD2. This CDR3 is built from 15 residues. The trim removed 6 bases at V and 0 bases at J, leaving 6 bases unmatched. CDR1 MNHEY and CDR2 SVGAGI come from the germline V gene. CDR3 bases: TGTGCCAGCAGCCTACTAGCGGAGTACCAAGAGACCCAGTACTTC. This encodes CASSLLAEYQETQYF.

In nucleotides, the CDR3 is TGCAGCGTTGGCGCTGCTCGGGGGTGCGTGAATGAGCAGTTCTTC. Translating gives CSVGAARGCVNEQFF. The chain couples TRBV29-1 to TRBJ2-1, with D tentatively TRBD2 (6 bases). V was shortened by 4 bases and J by 7 bases, with 20 bases between the two germline ends. This CDR3 is 15 amino acids long. Germline CDR1 and CDR2: SQVTM and ANQGSEA.

V is TRBV9 and J is TRBJ2-1, with 12 bases that match TRBD2. This CDR3 is built from 17 residues. Germline-derived CDR1 and CDR2 are SGDLS and YYNGEE. V was clipped by 3 bases and J by 3 bases; unmatched bases: 7. Here the CDR3 reads CASSAGTSGYLYNEQFF. Written as DNA, the CDR3 is TGTGCCAGCAGCGCCGGGACTAGCGGGTACCTCTACAATGAGCAGTTCTTC.

The CDR3 sequence is CASSTGLTNEKLFF. The CDR3 nucleotides read TGTGCCAGCAGCACAGGTCTGACTAATGAAAAACTGTTTTTT. The rearrangement joins TRBV14 to TRBJ1-4; weak D call: TRBD1 (5 bases). CDR1 and CDR2 from the germline V gene are SGHDN and FVKESK. CDR3 size: 14 residues. The ends were cut back, 5 bases at V and 2 bases at J, with 9 bases in the middle.

The chain uses TRBV18 and TRBJ2-1; 9 positions agree with TRBD2. CDR3 size: 13 residues. V was clipped by 4 bases and J by 7 bases; unmatched bases: 2. Germline V gene data show CDR1 as KGHSH and CDR2 as LQKENI. In nucleotides, the CDR3 is TGTGCCAGCTCACTAGCGGGAGTTAATGAGCAGTTCTTC. Translated: CASSLAGVNEQFF.

This rearrangement joins TRBV14 to TRBJ2-2; 9 positions match TRBD2. V was clipped by 4 bases and J by 5 bases; unmatched bases: 17. This CDR3 region has 19 residues. The germline CDR1 and CDR2 sequences are SGHDN and FVKESK. The CDR3 DNA sequence: TGTGCCAGCAGCCCGGAGGGTCCCCCGGGACTAGCAGATACCGGGGAGCTGTTTTTT. Protein: CASSPEGPPGLADTGELFF.

The chain carries TRBV4-1 and TRBJ2-3; TRBD2 matches at 11 bases. Germline assignment: CDR1 MGHRA and CDR2 YSYEKL. J gave up 4 bases and V 1 base, and 4 bases lay outside the gene matches. This CDR3 spans 16 amino acids. Here the CDR3 reads CASSQVTSGSPDTQYF. Written as DNA, the CDR3 is TGCGCCAGCAGCCAAGTTACTAGCGGGAGCCCAGATACGCAGTATTTT.

The chain employs TRBV7-9 and TRBJ2-7; 9 bases agree with TRBD2. Losses at the gene ends were 5 bases for V and 3 bases for J; bases not matched to a gene: 11. The CDR3 length is 16 residues. The V gene's germline CDR1 is SEHNR and CDR2 FQNEAQ (reference sequence). CDR3 bases: TGTGCCAGCAGCCCACCTGCGGGAGGGCCTGACTACGAGCAGTACTTC. This encodes CASSPPAGGPDYEQYF. The full variable domain, rest sourced from reference TRBV7-9 and TRBJ2-7, is DTGVSQNPRHKITKRGQNVTFRCDPISEHNRLYWYRQTLGQGPEFLTYFQNEAQLEKSRLLSDRFSAERPKGSFSTLEIQRTEQGDSAMYLCASSPPAGGPDYEQYFGPGTRLTVT.

V and J are TRBV7-2 and TRBJ2-7; D uncertain. This CDR3 region has 16 residues. The V end lost 5 bases, the J end lost 2 bases, and 19 bases lay between the germline ends. Per germline, CDR1 SGHTA and CDR2 FQGNSA. CDR3 in amino acids: CASSPRGGFRTYEQYF. The CDR3 DNA follows: TGTGCCAGCAGCCCAAGAGGTGGATTCCGAACCTACGAGCAGTACTTC.

This chain links TRBV18 with TRBJ1-1; tentative D call: TRBD1 (6 bases). CDR1 is KGHSH, CDR2 LQKENI, per germline. The CDR3 extends over 16 amino acids. Trimming cost V 3 bases and J 0 bases, with 14 bases left between them. CDR3 protein: CASSPGAIRMNTEAFF. The CDR3, as DNA: TGTGCCAGCTCACCGGGGGCCATCCGAATGAACACTGAAGCTTTCTTT.

V is TRBV29-1 and J is TRBJ2-2; 8 positions agree with TRBD2. The CDR3 is made up of 17 amino acids. Unmatched junction bases numbered 16, after V lost 3 bases and J lost 7 bases. Per germline, CDR1 SQVTM and CDR2 ANQGSEA. The DNA of the CDR3 is TGCAGCGTTGACTGGCGGGGAAAGAGCGGGAGCAACGGGGAGCTGTTTTTT. Translated: CSVDWRGKSGSNGELFF.

This clone came up once. This chain uses TRBV6-1 with TRBJ1-4; D possibly corresponds to TRBD1 (5 bases). Trimming took off 3 bases at V and 8 bases at J, with 16 bases between the two ends. The CDR3 has 15 amino acids. The germline CDR1 and CDR2 sequences are MNHNS and SASEGT. This CDR3 reads CASSEHEGREEKLFF. The CDR3 bases are TGTGCCAGCAGTGAGCACGAGGGGAGGGAAGAAAAACTGTTTTTT.

The V gene is TRBV5-4, the J gene TRBJ1-6, with D possibly matching TRBD1 (6 bases). The CDR3 runs to 16 residues. The V gene's germline CDR1 is SGHNT and CDR2 YYREEE (reference sequence). Trimming cost V 4 bases and J 7 bases, with 18 bases left between them. The chain's CDR3 is CASSAGDTSVNSPLHF. For the CDR3, the DNA is TGTGCCAGCAGCGCCGGGGACACTTCGGTGAATTCACCCCTCCACTTT.

The rearrangement uses TRBV21-1 and TRBJ2-7; the table's D call, TRBD2, has no DNA check behind it. TRBV21-1 is a listed pseudogene. The CDR3 loop spans 19 amino acids. The CDR3 region is CASSKSGGASGRDSYEQYF. CDR3 nucleotide sequence: TGTGCCAGCAGCAAATCAGGGGGGGCTAGCGGGAGGGACAGCTACGAGCAGTACTTC.

The chain is built from TRBV7-9 and TRBJ2-3; TRBD2 matches at 9 bases. The CDR3 covers 16 residues. The germline V gene has CDR1 SEHNR and CDR2 FQNEAQ (reference sequence). The V and J ends lost 0 bases and 4 bases, in that order; junction bases with no gene match: 5. The CDR3 spells CASSLARGRAADTQYF. The CDR3 DNA sequence: TGTGCCAGCAGCTTAGCCCGCGGGAGGGCCGCAGATACGCAGTATTTT.

The gene calls are TRBV25-1 and TRBJ2-5; tentative D call: TRBD2 (6 bases). There are 14 residues in the CDR3. Germline CDR1 MGHDK, CDR2 SYGVNS. With 8 bases removed from V and 5 bases from J, the gap between germline ends came to 18 bases. The CDR3 is CASGEEKGTETQYF. CDR3 coding DNA: TGTGCCAGCGGGGAGGAAAAGGGAACGGAGACCCAGTACTTC.

CDR3 loop: CASSEFVAGESEQYF. In DNA, the CDR3 is TGTGCCAGCAGTGAATTTGTAGCGGGAGAATCCGAGCAGTACTTC. V usage is TRBV25-1 and J usage is TRBJ2-7; 9 bases line up with TRBD2. Trimming took 1 base from V and 6 from J; bases not matched to a gene: 7. The CDR3 sequence is 15 residues long. Germline CDR1 reads MGHDK; CDR2 reads SYGVNS.